These T cell receptor beta chains were read from a single sample in a study of CD8 T cells in Susac syndrome. Using its own MiXCR run on the immunoSEQ multiplex PCR reads, TCRdb lists one record per CDR3 protein. Among 65,000 to 85,000 distinct CDR3 sequences, roughly 92% were seen once, and the ten largest hold roughly 0.45%. The sample consisted of CD8+ T cells from PBMCs. These receptors were collected from a human donor with Susac syndrome. Both conserved end residues are part of each CDR3.

>TRBV2|TRBJ1-2
CASSEQGGGYTF
>TRBV7-6|TRBJ2-3
CASSSKGAVAGVADTQYF
>TRBV15|TRBJ2-5
CATSRVPGSQETQYF
>TRBV5-4|TRBJ1-4
CASSLDSARGEKLFF
>TRBV15|TRBJ2-1
CATSGPEAGTSGGGFYNEQFF
>TRBV27|TRBJ1-2
CASSPLDRVYYGYTF
>TRBV19|TRBJ2-1
CASSSVTSGYNEQFF
>TRBV6-5|TRBJ2-7
CASKLVAYSYEQYF
>TRBV6-2/TRBV6-3|TRBJ1-1
CASSHPGTSMNTEAFF
>TRBV27|TRBJ2-7
CASRDRGLRGSYEQYF
>TRBV7-6|TRBJ2-1
CASSLNGRNSYNEQFF
>TRBV2|TRBJ2-5
CASSARTGGQETQYF
>TRBV28|TRBJ2-2
CASSDTDRGNGELFF
>TRBV19|TRBJ1-5
CASTRGTGQPQHF
>TRBV12-3/TRBV12-4|TRBJ1-2
CASSLRQGYYGYTF
>TRBV11-3|TRBJ2-7
CASSLRSGSPYEQYF
>TRBV5-5|TRBJ2-1
CASSRRSGSGVNEQFF
>TRBV20-1|TRBJ1-2
CSARADNYGYTF
>TRBV6-5|TRBJ2-7
CASSERLGAEQYF
>TRBV9|TRBJ2-1
CASSPTNKRNEQFF
>TRBV5-1|TRBJ1-6
CASSLEFSDSPLHF
>TRBV2|TRBJ2-3
CASSRDRGVDTQYF
>TRBV2|TRBJ2-3
CASSELGTGVSDTQYF
>TRBV27|TRBJ1-1
CASSLTGVNTEAFF
>TRBV15|TRBJ2-4
CATTARTGTSKNIQYF
>TRBV7-3|TRBJ1-2
CASSLTGFHGYTF
>TRBV28|TRBJ1-5
CASSLVNQPQHF
>TRBV5-1|TRBJ2-7
CASSFTGDSYEQYF
>TRBV3-1|TRBJ2-1
CASSQSEEQFF
>TRBV5-6|TRBJ1-1
CASSSYYRAVNTEAFF
>TRBV30|TRBJ2-3
CAWSVGTSADTQYF
>TRBV5-4|TRBJ1-6
CASSSGRQGSPLHF
>TRBV29-1|TRBJ2-3
CSVEPGGSTDTQYF
>TRBV7-9|TRBJ1-2
CASSLYGDRGGYGYTF
>TRBV7-9|TRBJ1-1
CASSLAPGMNTEAFF
>TRBV4-3|TRBJ2-2
CASSQDHGTNTGELFF
>TRBV7-9|TRBJ2-7
CASSAPSYEQYF
>TRBV7-6|TRBJ2-4
CASSSFRAGQLSF
>TRBV7-9|TRBJ2-3
CASSYGYSGAFEDTQYF
>TRBV20-1|TRBJ1-5
CSARDRGSRYSNQPQHF
>TRBV20-1|TRBJ1-4
CSARSLMKELFF
>TRBV12-3/TRBV12-4|TRBJ2-1
CASSSLAGASNNEQFF
>TRBV6-2/TRBV6-3|TRBJ2-7
CASSFFGTGTYEQYF
>TRBV20-1|TRBJ2-1
CSVVRGGYNEQFF
>TRBV20-1|TRBJ2-7
CSARASADRITYEQYF
>TRBV24-1|TRBJ2-5
CATSDLEETQYF
>TRBV18|TRBJ2-5
CASSPLTAWLKETQYF
>TRBV5-1|TRBJ2-2
CASSSRGTGLNTGELFF
>TRBV12-5|TRBJ2-1
CASGLVTSGTGDNEQFF
>TRBV9|TRBJ2-2
CASSANTGELFF
>TRBV7-6|TRBJ2-7
CASSLAGGRDEQYF
>TRBV7-2|TRBJ1-5
CASSSTPGQPQHF
>TRBV7-2|TRBJ1-1
CASTPGVTGTEAFF
>TRBV2|TRBJ2-3
CASSGELVAASTDTQYF
>TRBV7-9|TRBJ2-3
CASSLGIAIRDTQYF
>TRBV10-1|TRBJ2-1
CASSPSGRLYEQFF
>TRBV10-3|TRBJ1-1
CAISASGNANTEAFF
>TRBV7-9|TRBJ2-1
CASSLGGGIDEQFF
>TRBV20-1|TRBJ2-1
CSARLAISYNEQFF